This section outlines one T cell receptor beta chain sequence together with its context. No antigen is known for it. No much larger clone is present one base from it, and per-base qualities are unavailable. This sample's time point label indicates: baseline before first vaccination. Samples from vaccinated people were obtained from the UK trials COV001 and COV002, which included a single-blind randomized controlled phase 2/3 trial of AZD1222 (ChAdOx1 nCoV-19) in healthy adults. For TCRbeta chain sequencing, PBMC samples were collected from trial participants at day 0 and at day 28 after the second dose. These data are taken from a study of T cell responses to AZD1222 COVID-19 vaccine (dated by TCRdb to 2020 to 2023). Some background on the complete study: Because spike-specific TCR depth and breadth did not differ between the two schedules, AZD1222 recipients who got a second dose at roughly 4 weeks were pooled with those who got a second dose at roughly 12 weeks. Trial participants were enrolled into age subgroups of 18-55, 56-69 and 70-plus years, which contained 148, 28 and 57 TCR-sequenced participants, respectively. TCR sequencing covered 233 trial participants: approximately 200 given two doses of AZD1222 and some 25 given two doses of MenACWY control vaccine. Overall study results and their limits: After two AZD1222 doses, both the breadth and the depth of spike-specific TCRs were significantly higher than at day 0 and than in MenACWY recipients. Participants were mostly white British, with more females than males. The authors suggested clonal diversity may have been underestimated. In the small 56-69-year group, the increase in depth fell short of significance, most likely because of low power. Vaccine-associated CD4 TCRs spanned the whole spike protein, with dominant responses in regions 160-218 and 743-854. No day 14 peak-response samples were available, so repertoires were characterized only after the peak T cell response. Reportedly, close to half of the unique spike-specific TCRs recognized epitopes lying outside the regions that are mutated in the B.1.351 and B.1.1.7 variants. Only six or seven AZD1222 recipients were SARS-CoV-2 seropositive at baseline, limiting conclusions about previously exposed vaccinees.

Relative to germline, V is 2 bases shorter and J is 1 base shorter, with 8 bases between their ends. The germline V gene encodes CDR1 MNHNY and CDR2 SVGAGI (reference sequence). Measured from the cysteine to the phenylalanine, the CDR3 is 14 residues long. The CDR3 DNA has 42 bases and is translated from base 1. The CDR3 regions of human TCRbeta chains were analyzed by immunosequencing. In the original analysis: Repertoire TCRs were matched against a reference library of SARS-CoV-2-specific TCRs generated with the MIRA antigen-specificity platform. Breadth was defined as the fraction of unique TCRs that were SARS-CoV-2-associated. Depth was defined as the fraction of total T cells that were SARS-CoV-2-associated. Using the MIRA data, every spike-specific TCR was mapped to the spike region that the TCR reacted to and assigned to either a CD4 or a CD8 class. Log10-transformed breadth and depth values were compared by one-way ANOVA with Sidak's multiple comparisons tests. Here the immuneACCESS table is served through TCRdb, limited to in-frame sequences with V and J called. Missing clones are a known gap in these copies; in checked studies unresolved V genes cover under half, and the rest lacks a known reason. V and J calls and clone size follow that table, whereas D and trimming were derived from the DNA. Within this sample are roughly 180,000 clones, with 75% to 90% of them counted one time only. 2.6% of the sample is taken by the ten largest.

This clonotype was sampled from an adult in good health. The specimen comprised peripheral blood, sampled on day 0 of AZD1222 vaccination. Here the chain combines TRBV6-6 and TRBJ1-2, with no reliable assignment of the D segment. The CDR3 protein: CASSYVGYNYGYTF. The sequenced DNA: TGTGCCAGCAGTTACGTGGGGTATAACTATGGCTACACCTTC.